A selection of T cell receptor beta chains follows, all from one sample in a study of identical twins. TCRdb ran MiXCR on the 5' RACE reads and lists one entry per CDR3 protein. The sample includes approximately 620,000 distinct CDR3 sequences, over 8.5% of them seen just once. These same data were also listed under a study on yellow fever vaccine responses in identical twins.

Source material: PBMCs. These receptors all come from a woman aged 18-29 years in good health. Each CDR3 is given with its conserved first and last residue. Fields, in order: clone size, CDR3 length, V gene, D gene, CDR3 protein. A D gene is named only where the DNA matches it firmly. Expanded clones get a size class; other rows say once, few or many, or leave the size out.

many 16 TRBV4-2 - CASSQGITGNQETQYF
many 13 TRBV29-1 - CSVQPTDYNEQFF
- 18 TRBV11-2 - CASSPQRTRPSQSYEQYF
- 15 TRBV7-2 - CASSLSGRGVNEQFF
many 15 TRBV27 TRBD1 CASSPYRTGSYEQYF
few 17 TRBV5-4 TRBD2 CASSRASGIISSYEQYF
few 13 TRBV7-9 - CASSLGTPETQYF
- 15 TRBV6-5 TRBD1 CASSYQGEIADAQYF
- 17 TRBV7-6 - CASSLARPGRLTDTQYF
- 13 TRBV7-9 - CASSFDSFYEQYF
few 17 TRBV28 TRBD2 CASSLWGLAGGTYEQYF
few 15 TRBV6-2/TRBV6-3 TRBD2 CASSERLAVAYEQYF
- 12 TRBV29-1 - CSVIGQTYEQYF
few 18 TRBV4-2 - CASSQDRHSDRRSYEQYF
- 12 TRBV6-2/TRBV6-3 - CASSLDLYGYTF
many 13 TRBV4-3 - CASSPHGAGELFF
- 17 TRBV5-4 - CASSLRWDSTNFHTQYF
many 14 TRBV5-1 - CASSLALPNYGYTF
- 15 TRBV6-1 TRBD2 CASSRTSGSKYEQFF
many 17 TRBV6-5 TRBD1 CASSSGQGLSLTDTQYF
- 13 TRBV4-3 - CASSQDGGEGQYF
- 13 TRBV7-9 - CASSLVPGAPLHF
- 18 TRBV5-1 TRBD1 CASRLQTGVNSGANVLTF
- 15 TRBV15 - CATSAGQGVSDTQYF
- 19 TRBV6-1 - CASSAPSRQRPLPQETQYF
few 14 TRBV29-1 - CSGDMTGYGAGYTF
- 18 TRBV7-8 - CASSSPSYRQINQETQYF
- 14 TRBV20-1 TRBD1 CSASRRDRVNEQFF
many 13 TRBV7-9 - CASSFDQYNEQFF
few 13 TRBV4-1 - CASLDADTGELFF
- 16 TRBV4-2 - CASSQDLRGSANEQFF
- 13 TRBV20-1 - CSATKGVGYEQYF
once 15 TRBV7-2 - CASSGSAQGTDTQYF